Presented here are 28 T cell receptor beta chains from one specimen sequenced in a study of blood T cells in healthy people across ages. It was with a sample-barcoded 5' primer and a J-beta primer mix that a second PCR of roughly 7 to 12 cycles was run. MiXCR, run by TCRdb on the 5' RACE reads, gives a single entry per CDR3 protein. The profile shows 1,100,000 or so distinct CDR3 sequences, more than 40% of them singletons. The sample comprised blood. The receptors were gathered from a woman aged 55-69 years in good health.

The chain carries TRBV25-1 and TRBJ2-2; TRBD2 is a possible D gene (5 bases). The CDR3 runs to 15 residues. Germline CDR1 and CDR2: MGHDK and SYGVNS. Trimming cost V 6 bases and J 5 bases, with 16 bases left between them. This chain's CDR3 is CASSWVGAWTGELFF. As DNA, the CDR3 is TGTGCCAGCAGCTGGGTGGGAGCGTGGACCGGGGAGCTGTTTTTT.

This clonotype was found a few times. V usage is TRBV4-1 and J usage is TRBJ2-3; TRBD1 matches at 9 bases. V trimming: 0 bases; J trimming: 2 bases; junction bases outside the gene matches: 3. This CDR3 region has 16 residues. Germline V gene sequence: CDR1 MGHRA, CDR2 YSYEKL. The CDR3 here is CASSQDWDRVTDTQYF. The CDR3 DNA follows: TGCGCCAGCAGCCAAGATTGGGACAGGGTCACAGATACGCAGTATTTT.

As to this clonotype: The junction shows a germline mismatch at one end, possibly a read error. V and J are TRBV4-2 and TRBJ2-2; 9 bases are a match to TRBD1. The CDR3 covers 15 residues. Germline-derived CDR1 and CDR2 are LGHNA and YNFKEQ. As DNA, the CDR3 is TGTGCCAGCACCCAACAGGGGGCCGACACCGGGGAGCTGTTTTTT. Translation gives CASTQQGADTGELFF.

This clonotype was seen many times. V gene TRBV10-3 combines with J gene TRBJ2-1; tentative D call: TRBD1 (5 bases). Trimming removed 3 bases from V and 14 bases from J, with 11 bases in between. CDR1 ENHRY and CDR2 SYGVKD come from the germline V gene. The CDR3 length is 11 residues. CDR3 bases: TGTGCCATCAGTGACAGGGATATGGAGTTCTTC. This translates into CAISDRDMEFF.

On this clonotype itself: The junction departs from the called germline gene at one end, perhaps through a read error. The J gene is TRBJ1-2, the V gene TRBV5-1; D gene uncertain. Germline V gene sequence: CDR1 SGHRS, CDR2 YFSETQ. The CDR3 is 15 residues long. CDR3 sequence reads: CANSLTPWRDYGYTF. The CDR3 DNA is TGCGCCAACAGCTTAACCCCCTGGCGAGACTATGGCTACACCTTC.

This clonotype occurred a few times. The CDR3 spells CASSLGQAVPYEQYF. CDR3 coding DNA: TGTGCCAGCAGCTTGGGACAGGCGGTTCCCTACGAGCAGTACTTC. The chain has TRBV5-6 and TRBJ2-7; maybe TRBD1 (6 bases). Germline lookup yields CDR1 SGHDT and CDR2 YYEEEE. V was shortened by 0 bases and J by 2 bases, with 12 bases between the two germline ends. This CDR3 is 15 amino acids long.

The chain has TRBV18 and TRBJ2-1; 8 nucleotides line up with TRBD1. V lost 6 bases to trimming and J lost 6 bases; unmatched junction nucleotides: 10. Germline CDR1 is KGHSH and CDR2 is LQKENI. The CDR3 is 15 amino acids. CDR3: CASSPVTGVSNEQFF. CDR3 sequence (DNA): TGTGCCAGCTCCCCCGTGACAGGGGTGTCCAATGAGCAGTTCTTC.

This chain joins TRBV14 and TRBJ2-1, with a tentative D call TRBD1 (5 bases). Trimming took 0 bases from V and 7 from J, leaving 13 bases between them. Germline V gene data show CDR1 as SGHDN and CDR2 as FVKESK. This CDR3 has 15 amino acids. The CDR3: CASSQDERTTNEQFF. DNA for the CDR3: TGTGCCAGCAGCCAAGATGAGAGGACAACGAATGAGCAGTTCTTC.

This clonotype has more than one count but fewer than ten. The V call is TRBV27, the J call TRBJ2-5, with 9 bases aligning to TRBD2. Germline V gene lookup returns CDR1 MNHEY and CDR2 SMNVEV (reference sequence). Trimming took 6 bases from V and 6 from J; bases not matched to a gene: 8. The CDR3 length is 14 residues. CDR3 coding DNA: TGTGCCAGCAGCCGTAGCGGGAGTACAAAGACCCAGTACTTC. Protein product: CASSRSGSTKTQYF.

This clonotype showed up many times. This chain links TRBV5-1 with TRBJ2-5, with a tentative D call TRBD1 (6 bases). The CDR3 spans 14 residues. Trimming removed 0 bases at V and 3 bases at J, with 9 bases between. The germline CDR1 and CDR2 sequences are SGHRS and YFSETQ. The CDR3 is CASSLGTAKETQYF. CDR3 coding DNA: TGCGCCAGCAGCTTGGGGACAGCGAAAGAGACCCAGTACTTC.

This clonotype appeared a few times. The V and J genes are TRBV13 and TRBJ2-4; D remains ambiguous. Germline values: CDR1 PRHDT, CDR2 FYEKMQ (reference sequence). The CDR3 has 14 amino acids. The germline V and J ends were trimmed by 6 bases and 13 bases, with 22 bases remaining between them. The CDR3 region has the DNA TGTGCCAGCAGAGTTGGTTCAGGAGACCCGGCCCAGTACTTC. Translating it yields CASRVGSGDPAQYF.

This clonotype was detected only a few times. The rearrangement joins TRBV20-1 to TRBJ2-7; D possibly uses TRBD1 or TRBD2 (7 bases each). CDR1 DFQATT and CDR2 SNEGSKA come from the germline V gene (reference sequence). The CDR3 loop spans 16 amino acids. Trimming removed 3 bases at V and 0 bases at J, with 18 bases between. This chain's CDR3 is CSASNQGGPSSYEQYF. The DNA for the CDR3 is TGCAGTGCTAGTAACCAGGGGGGGCCGAGCTCCTACGAGCAGTACTTC.

This clonotype was counted only a few times. The chain joins TRBV29-1 to TRBJ1-2; no clear D. The germline gives CDR1 SQVTM, CDR2 ANQGSEA. Trimming took 1 base from V and 8 from J, leaving 14 bases between them. The CDR3 is 13 residues long. DNA for the CDR3: TGCAGCGTTGAAGGCGGGGAGCTCGCCGGCTACACCTTC. Translated, it gives CSVEGGELAGYTF.

The V and J genes are TRBV28 and TRBJ1-1; D uncertain. Trimming took off 3 bases at V and 1 base at J, with 9 bases between the two ends. Germline loops: CDR1 MDHEN, CDR2 SYDVKM. The CDR3 runs 14 residues. Written as DNA, the CDR3 is TGTGCCAGCAGTTTTATCAGCCCGAACACTGAAGCTTTCTTT. The encoded protein is CASSFISPNTEAFF.

The rearrangement joins TRBV5-6 to TRBJ2-3; D remains ambiguous. The CDR3 is 13 amino acids. Germline assignment: CDR1 SGHDT and CDR2 YYEEEE. Deletions cut 4 bases from V and 6 bases from J, with 12 bases between. CDR3 sequence reads: CASSATGADTQYF. The CDR3 coding sequence is TGTGCCAGCAGCGCCACCGGAGCCGATACGCAGTATTTT. The full variable domain, its missing parts supplied by reference TRBV5-6 and TRBJ2-3, is DAGVTQSPTHLIKTRGQQVTLRCSPKSGHDTVSWYQQALGQGPQFIFQYYEEEERQRGNFPDRFSGHQFPNYSSELNVNALLLGDSALYLCASSATGADTQYFGPGTRLTVL.

The genes are TRBV6-1 and TRBJ2-7; 7 bases match TRBD2. Trimming cost V 5 bases and J 0 bases; bases outside gene matches: 7. Germline V gene lookup returns CDR1 MNHNS and CDR2 SASEGT. This CDR3 has 15 amino acids. CDR3 in DNA: TGTGCCAGCAGTATGCTAGCGGCGACCTCCTACGAGCAGTACTTC. The encoded protein is CASSMLAATSYEQYF.

This clonotype occurred a few times. The rearrangement joins TRBV20-1 to TRBJ2-5, with a tentative D call TRBD1 (5 bases). Looked up from germline, CDR1 is DFQATT and CDR2 is SNEGSKA (reference sequence). Trimming left V 3 bases short and J 5 bases short, with 13 bases between. The CDR3 totals 13 residues. The CDR3 bases are TGCAGTGCTAGGGCAGGGCTTTGGGAGACCCAGTACTTC. Protein product: CSARAGLWETQYF.

There are a few counts of this clonotype. The chain couples TRBV13 to TRBJ2-3; 10 nucleotides match TRBD2. The ends lost 5 bases at V and 8 bases at J; junction bases unmatched: 16. From germline, CDR1 is PRHDT and CDR2 FYEKMQ (reference sequence). The CDR3 runs to 17 residues. CDR3: CASSPIGLADFPGTQYF. The CDR3 DNA is TGTGCCAGCAGCCCAATCGGACTAGCGGACTTCCCGGGTACGCAGTATTTT.

To note about this clonotype: With a much larger clone just one base away, this may be a read error. The V and J genes are TRBV7-2 and TRBJ1-5; 9 bases line up with TRBD1. Germline V lookup: CDR1 SGHTA, CDR2 FQGNSA. The CDR3 sequence is 14 residues long. J was trimmed by 7 bases and V by 4 bases; bases with no gene match: 5. Written as DNA, the CDR3 is TGTGCCAGCAGCTCGGGACAGGGAGGACAGCCCCAGCATTTT. This sequence encodes CASSSGQGGQPQHF.

The genes are TRBV15 and TRBJ2-3, with 8 bases identical to TRBD2. From germline, CDR1 is LNHNV and CDR2 YYDKDF (reference sequence). The ends lost 6 bases at V and 5 bases at J; junction bases unmatched: 10. This CDR3 spans 15 amino acids. CDR3 in DNA: TGTGCCACCAGTGGTGGGCGGGAGGTGTTAGATACGCAGTATTTT. Protein sequence: CATSGGREVLDTQYF.

This clonotype has only a few counts. This rearrangement joins TRBV12-3 or TRBV12-4 to TRBJ2-6; a weak D match, TRBD1 (5 bases). V lost 10 bases and J 1 base, leaving 14 bases between the germline ends. The CDR3 loop spans 15 amino acids. The CDR3 is CATRLAGSGANVLTF. The CDR3 nucleotides are TGTGCCACCCGGTTGGCAGGGTCTGGGGCCAACGTCCTGACTTTC.

This clonotype was found many times. The rearrangement joins TRBV10-3 to TRBJ2-6; D unresolved. This CDR3 comprises 14 residues. Trimming stripped 10 bases from V and 0 bases from J, with 10 bases between. Germline V gene sequence: CDR1 ENHRY, CDR2 SYGVKD. CDR3 coding DNA: TGTGCCACCGCTTCTAGCTCTGGGGCCAACGTCCTGACTTTC. The encoded protein is CATASSSGANVLTF.

V gene TRBV29-1 combines with J gene TRBJ1-3; D ambiguous. This CDR3 is built from 14 residues. V was shortened by 6 bases and J by 3 bases, with 15 bases between the two germline ends. CDR1 is SQVTM and CDR2 is ANQGSEA in the germline V gene. CDR3 coding DNA: TGCAGCGTACAACTACAGCTTTATGGAAACACCATATATTTT. It specifies CSVQLQLYGNTIYF.

The V call is TRBV2, the J call TRBJ2-1; 8 nucleotides agree with TRBD2. Germline lookup yields CDR1 SNHLY and CDR2 FYNNEI. The V segment lost 7 bases and the J segment 6 bases; nucleotides outside the gene matches: 11. The CDR3 is made up of 15 amino acids. CDR3 in DNA: TGTGCCAGCAATCTGGACGGGAGGGCCCCCAATGAGCAGTTCTTC. This sequence encodes CASNLDGRAPNEQFF.

V usage is TRBV27 and J usage is TRBJ2-1; 7 bases align to TRBD2. Germline V gives CDR1 MNHEY, CDR2 SMNVEV (reference sequence). After removal of 5 bases from V and 8 bases from J, the junction contained 12 bases not matched to a gene. This CDR3 region has 15 residues. The chain's CDR3 is CASSPRGSMGYEQFF. CDR3 nucleotides: TGTGCCAGCAGTCCCCGCGGGAGTATGGGTTATGAGCAGTTCTTC.

In regard to this clonotype: At one end the junction does not follow the germline gene, possibly because of a read error. The V call is TRBV5-1, the J call TRBJ2-7; possible D gene TRBD2, 6 bases. CDR3 size: 15 residues. Germline V gene data show CDR1 as SGHRS and CDR2 as YFSETQ. The CDR3: CASSLLGGSDYGQYF. The DNA for the CDR3 is TGCGCCAGCAGCTTGTTGGGGGGTTCCGACTACGGGCAGTACTTC.

This chain joins TRBV14 and TRBJ2-3, with 10 nucleotides matching TRBD2. With V trimmed by 0 bases and J by 3 bases, 6 bases remained unmatched. The CDR3 is made up of 17 amino acids. CDR1 SGHDN and CDR2 FVKESK come from the germline V gene. The CDR3 reads CASSQERLAGVTDTQYF. The CDR3 DNA sequence: TGTGCCAGCAGCCAAGAGCGCCTAGCGGGAGTGACAGATACGCAGTATTTT.

The chain joins TRBV27 to TRBJ2-1, with TRBD1 identical over 7 bases. Looked up from germline, CDR1 is MNHEY and CDR2 is SMNVEV (reference sequence). J lost 9 bases, V lost 6 bases, and 14 bases had no gene match. The CDR3 is 15 residues long. Written as DNA, the CDR3 is TGTGCCAGCAGCCTGACAGGGTTGAGTGGAATTGAGCAGTTCTTC. Protein product: CASSLTGLSGIEQFF.